Described below is a single T cell receptor beta chain sequence and its context. PCR employed 60 Vbeta and 13 Jbeta primers. TCRdb's copy holds only in-frame clones and misses some; the assay was immunoSEQ multiplex PCR. The sample lists 80,000 to 100,000 clones, over 80% occurring once. The data belong to a study of cytomegalovirus exposure and HLA in healthy donors. The ends were cut back, 1 base at V and 6 bases at J, with 9 bases in the middle. Germline lookup yields CDR1 MNHEY and CDR2 SVGAGI. There are 14 residues in the CDR3. The source material was PBMCs. The chain couples TRBV6-5 to TRBJ2-2; a weak D match, TRBD2 (7 bases). The clonotype originates from a female donor in good health and CMV-seropositive. CDR3 residues: CASSYFGGPGELFF. DNA of the CDR3: TGTGCCAGCAGTTACTTCGGGGGGCCCGGGGAGCTGTTTTTT.